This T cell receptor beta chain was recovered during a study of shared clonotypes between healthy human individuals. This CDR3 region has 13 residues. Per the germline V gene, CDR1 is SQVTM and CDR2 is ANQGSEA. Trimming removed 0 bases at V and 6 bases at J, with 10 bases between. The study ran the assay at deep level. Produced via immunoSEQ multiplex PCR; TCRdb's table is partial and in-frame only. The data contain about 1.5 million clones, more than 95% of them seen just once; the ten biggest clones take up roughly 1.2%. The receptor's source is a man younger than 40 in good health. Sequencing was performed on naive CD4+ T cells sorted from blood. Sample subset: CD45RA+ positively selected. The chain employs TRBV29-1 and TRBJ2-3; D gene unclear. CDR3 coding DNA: TGCAGCGTTGAAGATGCACTGGGTGATACGCAGTATTTT. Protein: CSVEDALGDTQYF.